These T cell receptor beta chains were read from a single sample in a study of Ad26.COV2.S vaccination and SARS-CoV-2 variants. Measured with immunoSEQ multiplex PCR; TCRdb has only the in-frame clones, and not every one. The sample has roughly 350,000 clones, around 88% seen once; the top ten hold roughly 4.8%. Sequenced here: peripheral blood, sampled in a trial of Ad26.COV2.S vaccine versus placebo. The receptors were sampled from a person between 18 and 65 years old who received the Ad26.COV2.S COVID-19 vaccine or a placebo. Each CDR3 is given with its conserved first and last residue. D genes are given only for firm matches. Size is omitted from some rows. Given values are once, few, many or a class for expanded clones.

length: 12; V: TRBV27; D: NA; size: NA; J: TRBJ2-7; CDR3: CASRGITYEQYF; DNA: TGTGCCAGCAGGGGCATCACCTACGAGCAGTACTTC
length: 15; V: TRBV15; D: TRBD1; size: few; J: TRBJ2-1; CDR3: CATSTGQGPYNEQFF; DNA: TGTGCCACCAGCACGGGACAGGGGCCCTACAATGAGCAGTTCTTC
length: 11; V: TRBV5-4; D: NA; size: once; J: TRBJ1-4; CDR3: CASRLGEKLFF; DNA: TGTGCCAGCAGGTTGGGGGAAAAACTGTTTTTT
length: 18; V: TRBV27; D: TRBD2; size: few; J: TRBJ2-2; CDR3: CASSPQGLAGGLSGELFF; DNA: TGTGCCAGCAGTCCGCAGGGACTAGCGGGAGGGCTTTCCGGGGAGCTGTTTTTT
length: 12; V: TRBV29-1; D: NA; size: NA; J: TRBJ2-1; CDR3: CSVESSIDEQFF; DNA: TGCAGCGTTGAATCCAGTATCGATGAGCAGTTCTTC
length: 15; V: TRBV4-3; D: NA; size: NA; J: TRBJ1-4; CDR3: CASSQTPLDHEKLFF; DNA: TGCGCCAGCAGCCAGACCCCCCTCGACCATGAAAAACTGTTTTTT
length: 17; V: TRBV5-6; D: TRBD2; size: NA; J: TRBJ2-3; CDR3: CASSLMSSGTSTDTQYF; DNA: TGTGCCAGCAGCTTGATGTCTAGCGGAACTAGCACAGATACGCAGTATTTT
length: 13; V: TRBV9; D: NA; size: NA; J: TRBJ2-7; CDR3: CASSVSDSGEQYF; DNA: TGTGCCAGCAGCGTATCTGACTCAGGCGAGCAGTACTTC
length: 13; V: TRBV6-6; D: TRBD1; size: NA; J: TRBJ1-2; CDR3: CASHPRGNYGYTF; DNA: TGTGCCAGCCACCCCAGGGGGAACTATGGCTACACCTTC
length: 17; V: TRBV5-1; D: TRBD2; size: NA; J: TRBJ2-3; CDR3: CASSWGSGSAPADTQYF; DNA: TGCGCCAGCAGCTGGGGGAGCGGGAGCGCCCCCGCAGATACGCAGTATTTT
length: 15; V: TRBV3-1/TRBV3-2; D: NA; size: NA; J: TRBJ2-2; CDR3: CASSQEGTTTGELFF; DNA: TGTGCCAGCAGCCAAGAAGGGACCACCACCGGGGAGCTGTTTTTT
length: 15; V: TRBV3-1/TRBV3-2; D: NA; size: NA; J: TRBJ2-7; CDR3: CASSQGPGSSYEQYF; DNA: TGTGCCAGCAGCCAAGGTCCTGGGAGCTCCTACGAGCAGTACTTC
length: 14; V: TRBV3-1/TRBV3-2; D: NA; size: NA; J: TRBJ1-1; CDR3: CASSHRTGGGEAFF; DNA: TGTGCCAGCAGCCACCGGACGGGGGGCGGTGAAGCTTTCTTT
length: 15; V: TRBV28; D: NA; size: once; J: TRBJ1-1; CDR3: CASRSGEEGVAEAFF; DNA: TGTGCCAGCAGGTCAGGGGAGGAAGGGGTCGCTGAAGCTTTCTTT
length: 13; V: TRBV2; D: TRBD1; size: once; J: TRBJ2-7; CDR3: CASSEQGVHEQYF; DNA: TGTGCCAGCAGTGAACAGGGGGTCCACGAGCAGTACTTC
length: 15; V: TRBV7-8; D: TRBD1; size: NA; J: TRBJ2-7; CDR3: CASSSTGTGRDEQYF; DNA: TGTGCCAGCAGCTCAACCGGGACAGGGCGCGACGAGCAGTACTTC
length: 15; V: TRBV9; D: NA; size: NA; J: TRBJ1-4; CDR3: CASSVSPGSGEKLFF; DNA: TGTGCCAGCAGCGTATCCCCCGGGAGTGGTGAAAAACTGTTTTTT
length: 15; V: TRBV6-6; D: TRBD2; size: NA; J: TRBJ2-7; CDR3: CASSHPGLATYEQYF; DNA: TGTGCCAGCAGTCATCCGGGACTAGCGACCTACGAGCAGTACTTC
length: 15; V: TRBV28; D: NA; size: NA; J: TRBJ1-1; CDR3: CASSSPVGGPTEAFF; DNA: TGTGCCAGCAGTTCCCCCGTGGGGGGCCCCACTGAAGCTTTCTTT
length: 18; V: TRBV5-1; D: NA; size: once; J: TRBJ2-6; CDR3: CASSRWGDGESGANVLTF; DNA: TGCGCCAGCAGCCGGTGGGGGGACGGTGAATCTGGGGCCAACGTCCTGACTTTC
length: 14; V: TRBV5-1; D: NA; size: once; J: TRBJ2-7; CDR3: CASSGTGAYYEQYF; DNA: TGCGCCAGCAGTGGGACGGGGGCCTACTACGAGCAGTACTTC
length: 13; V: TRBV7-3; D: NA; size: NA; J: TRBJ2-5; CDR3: CASSSARFETQYF; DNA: TGTGCCAGCAGCTCAGCTCGTTTTGAGACCCAGTACTTC
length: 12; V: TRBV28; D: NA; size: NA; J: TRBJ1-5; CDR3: CASSPPPQPQHF; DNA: TGTGCCAGCAGTCCCCCCCCTCAGCCCCAGCATTTT
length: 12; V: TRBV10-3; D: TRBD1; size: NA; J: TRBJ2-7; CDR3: CAISGDSYEQYF; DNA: TGTGCCATCAGTGGGGACAGCTACGAGCAGTACTTC
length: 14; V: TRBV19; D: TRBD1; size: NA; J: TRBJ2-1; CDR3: CASTPTGVDNEQFF; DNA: TGTGCCAGTACCCCGACAGGGGTGGACAATGAGCAGTTCTTC
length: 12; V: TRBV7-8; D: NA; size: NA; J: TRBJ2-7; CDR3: CASSFSSYEQYF; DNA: TGTGCCAGCAGCTTTTCCTCCTACGAGCAGTACTTC
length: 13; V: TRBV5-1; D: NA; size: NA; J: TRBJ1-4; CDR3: CASSLATNEKLFF; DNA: TGCGCCAGCAGTCTTGCAACTAATGAAAAACTGTTTTTT
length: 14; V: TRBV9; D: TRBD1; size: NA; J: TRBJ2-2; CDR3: CASSATGAPRELFF; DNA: TGTGCCAGCAGCGCAACAGGGGCCCCCCGGGAGCTGTTTTTT
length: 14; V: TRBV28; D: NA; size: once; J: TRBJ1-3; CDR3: CASSPGTSGNTIYF; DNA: TGTGCCAGCAGTCCCGGGACCTCTGGAAACACCATATATTTT
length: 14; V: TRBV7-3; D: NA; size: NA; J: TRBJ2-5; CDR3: CASSTGTGQETQYF; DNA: TGTGCCAGCAGCACCGGGACGGGGCAAGAGACCCAGTACTTC
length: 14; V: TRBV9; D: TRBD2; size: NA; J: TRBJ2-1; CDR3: CASSVLAGEDEQFF; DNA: TGTGCCAGCAGCGTCCTAGCGGGAGAGGATGAGCAGTTCTTC
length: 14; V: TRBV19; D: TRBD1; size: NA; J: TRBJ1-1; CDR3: CASTTGGTVAEAFF; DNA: TGTGCCAGTACGACAGGGGGGACCGTCGCTGAAGCTTTCTTT
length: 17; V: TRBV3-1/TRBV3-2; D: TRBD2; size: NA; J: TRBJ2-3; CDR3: CASSQGSAGVTTDTQYF; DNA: TGTGCCAGCAGCCAAGGTTCCGCGGGGGTCACCACAGATACGCAGTATTTT
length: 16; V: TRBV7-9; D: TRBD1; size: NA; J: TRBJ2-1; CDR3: CASSLAKDRALNEQFF; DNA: TGTGCCAGCAGCTTAGCCAAGGACAGGGCTTTAAATGAGCAGTTCTTC
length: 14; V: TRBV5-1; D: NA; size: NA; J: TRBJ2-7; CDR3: CASSWGGTVYEQYF; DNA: TGCGCCAGCAGCTGGGGAGGGACAGTCTACGAGCAGTACTTC
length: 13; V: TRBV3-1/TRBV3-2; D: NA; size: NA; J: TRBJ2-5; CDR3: CASTHASGETQYF; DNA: TGTGCCAGCACCCATGCGAGTGGGGAGACCCAGTACTTC